This T cell receptor (beta chain) was sequenced in a study of T cell changes during pregnancy in multiple sclerosis. CDR1 is SGDLS, CDR2 YYNGEE, per germline. CDR3 length: 14 amino acids. J lost 2 bases, V lost 3 bases, and 4 bases had no gene match. This table comes from immunoSEQ multiplex PCR, and its TCRdb copy is limited to in-frame clones, with some not included. The sample includes about 67,000 clones, 90% of them seen just once. The chain links TRBV9 to TRBJ2-5; 7 nucleotides align to TRBD1. The clonotype was recovered from a female donor with multiple sclerosis, enrolled in a pregnancy study. This specimen consisted of peripheral blood, obtained in the third trimester of pregnancy. The CDR3 here is CASSEWDRQETQYF. Written as DNA, the CDR3 is TGTGCCAGCAGCGAGTGGGACAGACAAGAGACCCAGTACTTC.